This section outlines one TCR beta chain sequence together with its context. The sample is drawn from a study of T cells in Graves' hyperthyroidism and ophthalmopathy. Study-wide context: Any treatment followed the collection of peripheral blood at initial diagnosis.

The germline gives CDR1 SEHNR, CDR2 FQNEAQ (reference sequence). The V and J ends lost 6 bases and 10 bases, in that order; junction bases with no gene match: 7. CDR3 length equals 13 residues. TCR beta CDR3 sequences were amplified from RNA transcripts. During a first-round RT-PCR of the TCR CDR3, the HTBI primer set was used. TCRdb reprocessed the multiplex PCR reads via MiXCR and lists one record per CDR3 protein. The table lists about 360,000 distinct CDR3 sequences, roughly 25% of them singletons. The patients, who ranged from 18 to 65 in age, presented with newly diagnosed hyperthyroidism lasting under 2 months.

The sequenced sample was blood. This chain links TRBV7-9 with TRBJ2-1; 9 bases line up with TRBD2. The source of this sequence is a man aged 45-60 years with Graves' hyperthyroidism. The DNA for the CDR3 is TGTGCCAGCAGGAAGGTGGCGGGAGGGGAGCAGTTCTTC. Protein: CASRKVAGGEQFF.